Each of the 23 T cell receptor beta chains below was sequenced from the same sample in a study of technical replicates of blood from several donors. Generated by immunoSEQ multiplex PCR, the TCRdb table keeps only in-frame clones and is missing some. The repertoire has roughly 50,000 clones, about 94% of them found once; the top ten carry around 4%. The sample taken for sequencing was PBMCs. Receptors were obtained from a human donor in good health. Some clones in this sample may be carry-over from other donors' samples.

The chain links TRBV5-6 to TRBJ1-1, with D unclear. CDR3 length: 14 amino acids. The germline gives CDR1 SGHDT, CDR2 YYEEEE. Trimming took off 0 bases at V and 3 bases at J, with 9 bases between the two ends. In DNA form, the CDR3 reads TGTGCCAGCAGCTTGGTGGGTGAGGACACTGAAGCTTTCTTT. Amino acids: CASSLVGEDTEAFF. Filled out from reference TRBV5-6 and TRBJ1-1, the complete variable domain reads DAGVTQSPTHLIKTRGQQVTLRCSPKSGHDTVSWYQQALGQGPQFIFQYYEEEERQRGNFPDRFSGHQFPNYSSELNVNALLLGDSALYLCASSLVGEDTEAFFGQGTRLTVV.

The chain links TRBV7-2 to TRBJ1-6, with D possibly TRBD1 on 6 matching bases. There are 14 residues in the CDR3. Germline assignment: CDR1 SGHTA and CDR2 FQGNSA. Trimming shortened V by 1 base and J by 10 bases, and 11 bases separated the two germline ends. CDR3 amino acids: CASSLDRAGSPLHF. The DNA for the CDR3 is TGTGCCAGCAGCTTAGACAGGGCGGGCTCACCCCTCCACTTT.

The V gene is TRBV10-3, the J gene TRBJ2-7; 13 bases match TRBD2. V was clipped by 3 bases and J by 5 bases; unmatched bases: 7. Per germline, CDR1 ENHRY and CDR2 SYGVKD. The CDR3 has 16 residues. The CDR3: CAISDPGLAGTHEQYF. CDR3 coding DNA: TGTGCCATCAGTGACCCGGGACTAGCGGGGACCCACGAGCAGTACTTC.

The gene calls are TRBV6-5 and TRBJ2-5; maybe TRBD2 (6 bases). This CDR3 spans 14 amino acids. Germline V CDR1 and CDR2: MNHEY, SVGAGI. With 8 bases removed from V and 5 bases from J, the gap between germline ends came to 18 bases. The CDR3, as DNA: TGTGCCAGCTCACGACTAGTGCGGCGTGAGACCCAGTACTTC. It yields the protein CASSRLVRRETQYF.

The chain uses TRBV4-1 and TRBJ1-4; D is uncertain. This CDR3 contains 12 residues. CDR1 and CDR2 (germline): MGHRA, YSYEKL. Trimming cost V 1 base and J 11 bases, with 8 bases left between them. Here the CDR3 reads CASSQAAGKLFF. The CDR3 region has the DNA TGCGCCAGCAGCCAAGCTGCGGGGAAACTGTTTTTT.

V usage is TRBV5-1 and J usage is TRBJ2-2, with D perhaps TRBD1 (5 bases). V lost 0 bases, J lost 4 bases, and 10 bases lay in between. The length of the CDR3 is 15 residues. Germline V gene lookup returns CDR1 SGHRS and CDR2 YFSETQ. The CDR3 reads CASSLGPRATGELFF. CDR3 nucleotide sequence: TGCGCCAGCAGCTTGGGACCCAGGGCCACCGGGGAGCTGTTTTTT.

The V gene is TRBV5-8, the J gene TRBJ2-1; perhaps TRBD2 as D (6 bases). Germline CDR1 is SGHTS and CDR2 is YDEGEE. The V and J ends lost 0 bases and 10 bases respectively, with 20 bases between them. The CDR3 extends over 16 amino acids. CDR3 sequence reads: CASSLASGTRVGEQFF. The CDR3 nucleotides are TGTGCCAGCAGCTTGGCGTCGGGGACTCGCGTCGGGGAGCAGTTCTTC.

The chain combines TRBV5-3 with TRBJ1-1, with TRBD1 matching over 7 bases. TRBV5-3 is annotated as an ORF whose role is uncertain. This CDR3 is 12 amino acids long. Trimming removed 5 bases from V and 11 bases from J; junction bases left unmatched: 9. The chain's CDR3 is CARRPEQGQAFF. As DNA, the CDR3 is TGTGCCAGAAGACCAGAACAGGGACAGGCTTTCTTT.

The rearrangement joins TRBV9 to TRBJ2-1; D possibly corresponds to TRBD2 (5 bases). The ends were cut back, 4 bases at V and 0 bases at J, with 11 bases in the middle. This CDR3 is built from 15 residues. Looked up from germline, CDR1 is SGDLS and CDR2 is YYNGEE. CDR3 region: CASSSAVSSYNEQFF. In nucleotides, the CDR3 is TGTGCCAGCAGCTCAGCGGTTAGCTCCTACAATGAGCAGTTCTTC.

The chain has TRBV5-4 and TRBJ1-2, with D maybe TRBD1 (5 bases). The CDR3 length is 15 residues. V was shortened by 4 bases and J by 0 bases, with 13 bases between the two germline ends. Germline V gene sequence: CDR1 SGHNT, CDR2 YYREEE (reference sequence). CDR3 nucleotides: TGTGCCAGCAGCCCCTTATCAGGGACTAACTATGGCTACACCTTC. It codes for CASSPLSGTNYGYTF.

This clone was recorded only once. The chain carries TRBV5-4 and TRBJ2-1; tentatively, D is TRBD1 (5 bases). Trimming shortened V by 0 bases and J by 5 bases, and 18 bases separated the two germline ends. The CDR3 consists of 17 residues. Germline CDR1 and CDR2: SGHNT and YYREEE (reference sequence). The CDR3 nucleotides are TGTGCCAGCAGCTTGGGGGGCCGGGCGGTAGACAACAATGAGCAGTTCTTC. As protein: CASSLGGRAVDNNEQFF.

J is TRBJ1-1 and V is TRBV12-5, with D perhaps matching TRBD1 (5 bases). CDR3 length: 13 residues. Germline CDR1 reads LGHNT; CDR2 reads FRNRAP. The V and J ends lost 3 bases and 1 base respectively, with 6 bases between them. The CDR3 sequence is CASGLGANTEAFF. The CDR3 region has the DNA TGTGCTAGTGGTTTAGGGGCGAACACTGAAGCTTTCTTT. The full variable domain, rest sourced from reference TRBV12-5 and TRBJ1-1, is DARVTQTPRHKVTEMGQEVTMRCQPILGHNTVFWYRQTMMQGLELLAYFRNRAPLDDSGMPKDRFSAEMPDATLATLKIQPSEPRDSAVYFCASGLGANTEAFFGQGTRLTVV.

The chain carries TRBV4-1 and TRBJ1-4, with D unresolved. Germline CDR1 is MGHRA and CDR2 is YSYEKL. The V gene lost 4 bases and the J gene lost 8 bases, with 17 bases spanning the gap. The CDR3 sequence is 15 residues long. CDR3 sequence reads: CASSLSGGVLEKLFF. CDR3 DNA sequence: TGCGCCAGCAGCCTCTCTGGCGGGGTTTTAGAAAAACTGTTTTTT.

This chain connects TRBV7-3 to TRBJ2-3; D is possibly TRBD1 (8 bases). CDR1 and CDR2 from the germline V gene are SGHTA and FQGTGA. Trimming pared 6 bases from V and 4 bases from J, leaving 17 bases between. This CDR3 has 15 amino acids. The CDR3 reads CASSYRGGFADTQYF. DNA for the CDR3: TGTGCCAGCAGTTACAGGGGGGGGTTCGCAGATACGCAGTATTTT.

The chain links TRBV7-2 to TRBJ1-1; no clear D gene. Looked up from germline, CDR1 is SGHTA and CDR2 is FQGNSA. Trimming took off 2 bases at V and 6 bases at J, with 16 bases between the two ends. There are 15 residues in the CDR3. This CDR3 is CASSLQEGIGAEAFF. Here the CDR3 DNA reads TGTGCCAGCAGCTTACAGGAGGGCATCGGAGCTGAAGCTTTCTTT. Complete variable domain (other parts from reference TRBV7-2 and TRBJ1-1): GAGVSQSPSNKVTEKGKDVELRCDPISGHTALYWYRQSLGQGLEFLIYFQGNSAPDKSGLPSDRFSAERTGGSVSTLTIQRTQQEDSAVYLCASSLQEGIGAEAFFGQGTRLTVV.

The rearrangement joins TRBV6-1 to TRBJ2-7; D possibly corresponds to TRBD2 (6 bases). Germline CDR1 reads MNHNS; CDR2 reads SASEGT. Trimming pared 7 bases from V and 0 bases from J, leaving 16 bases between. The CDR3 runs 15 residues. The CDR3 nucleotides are TGTGCCAGCATATCCCAGCGGGCACTCTCCTACGAGCAGTACTTC. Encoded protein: CASISQRALSYEQYF.

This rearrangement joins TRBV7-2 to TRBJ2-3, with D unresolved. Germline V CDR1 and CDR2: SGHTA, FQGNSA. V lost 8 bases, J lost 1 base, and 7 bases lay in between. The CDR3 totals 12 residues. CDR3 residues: CASATRTDTQYF. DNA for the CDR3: TGTGCCAGCGCTACCCGCACAGATACGCAGTATTTT.

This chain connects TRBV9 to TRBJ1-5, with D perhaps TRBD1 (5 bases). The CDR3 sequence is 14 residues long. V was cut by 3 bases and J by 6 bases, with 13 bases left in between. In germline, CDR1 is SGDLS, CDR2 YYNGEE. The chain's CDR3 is CASSADPGGQPQHF. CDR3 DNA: TGTGCCAGCAGCGCCGATCCCGGGGGTCAGCCCCAGCATTTT.

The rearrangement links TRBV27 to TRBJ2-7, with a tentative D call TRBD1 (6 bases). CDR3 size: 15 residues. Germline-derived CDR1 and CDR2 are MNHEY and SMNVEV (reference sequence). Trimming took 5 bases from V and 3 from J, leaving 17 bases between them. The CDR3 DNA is TGTGCCAGCAGTCCCCGGCAGGGGCATGACTACGAGCAGTACTTC. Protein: CASSPRQGHDYEQYF.

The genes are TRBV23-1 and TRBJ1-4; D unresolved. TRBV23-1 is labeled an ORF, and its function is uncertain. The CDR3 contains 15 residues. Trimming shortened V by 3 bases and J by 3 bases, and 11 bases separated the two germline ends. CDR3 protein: CASSHCVRANEKLFF. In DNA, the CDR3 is TGCGCCAGCAGTCACTGCGTTCGGGCTAATGAAAAACTGTTTTTT.

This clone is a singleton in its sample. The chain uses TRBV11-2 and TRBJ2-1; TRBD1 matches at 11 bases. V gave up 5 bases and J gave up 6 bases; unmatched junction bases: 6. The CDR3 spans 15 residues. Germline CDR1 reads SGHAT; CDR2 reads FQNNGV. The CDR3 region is CASSRDRGGGNEQFF. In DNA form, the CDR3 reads TGTGCCAGCAGCCGGGACAGGGGGGGAGGCAATGAGCAGTTCTTC.

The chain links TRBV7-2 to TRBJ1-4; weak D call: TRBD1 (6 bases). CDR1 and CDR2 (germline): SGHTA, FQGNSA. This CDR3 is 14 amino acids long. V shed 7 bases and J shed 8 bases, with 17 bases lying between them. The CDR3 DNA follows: TGTGCCAGCAACGCAGGGGTAAGGGAAGAAAAACTGTTTTTT. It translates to CASNAGVREEKLFF.

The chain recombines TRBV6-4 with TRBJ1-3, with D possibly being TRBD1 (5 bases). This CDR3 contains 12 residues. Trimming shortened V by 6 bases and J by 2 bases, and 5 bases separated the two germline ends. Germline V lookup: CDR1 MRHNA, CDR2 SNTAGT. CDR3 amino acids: CASRGAGNTIYF. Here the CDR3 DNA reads TGTGCCAGCAGAGGGGCTGGAAACACCATATATTTT.